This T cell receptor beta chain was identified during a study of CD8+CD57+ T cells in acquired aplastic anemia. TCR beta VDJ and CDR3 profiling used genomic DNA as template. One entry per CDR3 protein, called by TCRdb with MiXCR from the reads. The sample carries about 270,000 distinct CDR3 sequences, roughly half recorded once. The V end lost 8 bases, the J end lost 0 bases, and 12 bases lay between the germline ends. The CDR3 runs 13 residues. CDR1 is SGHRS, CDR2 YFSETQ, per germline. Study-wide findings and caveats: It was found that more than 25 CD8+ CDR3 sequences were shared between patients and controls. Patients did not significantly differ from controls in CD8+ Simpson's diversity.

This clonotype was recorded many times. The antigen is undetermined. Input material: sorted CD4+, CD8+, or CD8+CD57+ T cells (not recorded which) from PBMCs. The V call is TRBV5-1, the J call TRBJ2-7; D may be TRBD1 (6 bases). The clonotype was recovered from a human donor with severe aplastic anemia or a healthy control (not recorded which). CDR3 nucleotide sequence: TGCGCCAGTCAAAGGGGGAGCTCCTACGAGCAGTACTTC. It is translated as CASQRGSSYEQYF.